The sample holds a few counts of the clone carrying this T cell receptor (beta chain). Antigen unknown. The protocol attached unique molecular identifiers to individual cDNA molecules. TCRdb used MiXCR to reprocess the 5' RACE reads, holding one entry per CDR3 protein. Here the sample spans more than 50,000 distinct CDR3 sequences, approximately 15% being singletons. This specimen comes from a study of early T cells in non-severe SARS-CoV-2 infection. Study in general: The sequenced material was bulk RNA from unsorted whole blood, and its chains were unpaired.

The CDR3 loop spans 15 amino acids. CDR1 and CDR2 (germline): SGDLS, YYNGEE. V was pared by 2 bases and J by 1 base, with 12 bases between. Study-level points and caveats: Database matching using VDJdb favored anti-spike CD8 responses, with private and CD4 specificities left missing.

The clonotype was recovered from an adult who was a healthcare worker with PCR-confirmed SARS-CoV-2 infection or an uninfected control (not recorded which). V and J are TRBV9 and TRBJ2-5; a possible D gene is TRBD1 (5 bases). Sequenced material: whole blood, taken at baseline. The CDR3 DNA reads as TGTGCCAGCAGCGTTAGTCAGGGCCTCCAAGAGACCCAGTACTTC. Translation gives CASSVSQGLQETQYF.